Shown below are 9 T cell receptor beta chains from a single sample sequenced in a study of T cells in Graves' hyperthyroidism and ophthalmopathy. Amplification yielded TCR beta CDR3 regions, with RNA transcripts as the source. First-round RT-PCR targeting the TCR CDR3 was performed with the HTBI primer set. A single record per CDR3 protein comes from TCRdb applying MiXCR to the multiplex PCR reads. The sample contains 700,000 to 850,000 distinct CDR3 sequences, 35% of which appear only once. Specimen: blood. The source is a woman in her thirties or forties with Graves' hyperthyroidism.

V is TRBV29-1 and J is TRBJ2-7; the match to TRBD2 covers 11 bases. The CDR3 is 14 amino acids. The germline gives CDR1 SQVTM, CDR2 ANQGSEA. CDR3 region: CRDQGLAEIYEQYF. Here the CDR3 DNA reads TGCAGAGATCAGGGACTAGCGGAGATCTACGAGCAGTACTTC.

The rearrangement joins TRBV19 to TRBJ1-4, with D unclear. Trimming took off 7 bases at V and 8 bases at J, with 14 bases between the two ends. Germline V gives CDR1 LNHDA, CDR2 SQIVND (reference sequence). This CDR3 region has 13 residues. The CDR3 region is CASISGRTEKLFF. CDR3 DNA: TGTGCCAGTATTTCAGGCAGAACAGAAAAACTGTTTTTT.

This clonotype was counted only a few times. At one end, the junction sequence differs from germline, possibly due to a read error. This chain joins TRBV10-3 and TRBJ1-1, with D hard to call. Germline V lookup: CDR1 ENHRY, CDR2 SYGVKD. The CDR3 has 16 residues. The CDR3 nucleotides read TGTGCCAGCAGTTACTCGAAGTCGGGGATAGGCACTGAAGCTTTCTTT. Translated, it gives CASSYSKSGIGTEAFF.

A remark on this clonotype: One junction end does not reproduce the germline sequence, and a read error may be involved. The chain carries TRBV5-4 and TRBJ2-3; 10 bases are a match to TRBD2. The germline gives CDR1 SGHNT, CDR2 YYREEE (reference sequence). The CDR3 covers 17 residues. The CDR3 loop reads CASSLAGLAFGTDTQYF. The CDR3 coding sequence is TGCGCCAGCAGCCTGGCGGGACTAGCGTTTGGCACAGATACGCAGTATTTT.

This clonotype was observed a single time. The J gene is TRBJ2-7, the V gene TRBV29-1; possible D gene TRBD1, 7 bases. The V end was cut by 4 bases, the J end by 0 bases, with 16 bases between. This CDR3 is 15 amino acids long. Looked up from germline, CDR1 is SQVTM and CDR2 is ANQGSEA. CDR3 in DNA: TGCAGCGTTGTTTTCCAGGGGGGCGCCTCCTACGAGCAGTACTTC. It is translated as CSVVFQGGASYEQYF.

The chain joins TRBV5-1 to TRBJ1-5, with D perhaps TRBD1 (6 bases). The CDR3 spans 13 residues. Germline V gene lookup returns CDR1 SGHRS and CDR2 YFSETQ. V was cut by 7 bases and J by 7 bases, with 15 bases left in between. The CDR3 DNA sequence: TGCGCCAGCTCGGTAGGGGGAGAGCAGCCCCAGCATTTT. This encodes CASSVGGEQPQHF.

Concerning this clonotype: The CDR3 does not end in the conserved phenylalanine or tryptophan, so this is likely a read error. The J gene is TRBJ2-7, the V gene TRBV6-1; D possibly corresponds to TRBD1 (6 bases). Germline values: CDR1 MNHNS, CDR2 SASEGT. Trimming removed 5 bases at V and 4 bases at J, with 12 bases between. There are 13 residues in the CDR3. DNA of the CDR3: TGTGCCAGCAGTAACCCGGACAGATACGAGCAGTACTCC. Its protein product is CASSNPDRYEQYS.

This chain joins TRBV19 and TRBJ1-1; 7 positions match TRBD1. Germline CDR1 is LNHDA and CDR2 is SQIVND (reference sequence). The CDR3 extends over 14 amino acids. V was clipped by 7 bases and J by 0 bases; unmatched bases: 5. CDR3 in amino acids: CASNDRALNTEAFF. CDR3 bases: TGTGCCAGTAACGACAGGGCCCTGAACACTGAAGCTTTCTTT.

The gene calls are TRBV19 and TRBJ1-5, with 7 bases matching TRBD1. This CDR3 spans 14 amino acids. V lost 6 bases and J lost 3; bases outside the gene matches: 5. Germline CDR1 and CDR2: LNHDA and SQIVND (reference sequence). The CDR3 coding sequence is TGTGCCAGTAGGAGAGGGACAGACAATCAGCCCCAGCATTTT. Its protein product is CASRRGTDNQPQHF.